This TCR beta chain was recovered during a study of regulatory T cells in long-lasting Graves disease. The ends were cut back, 6 bases at V and 8 bases at J, with 11 bases in the middle. This CDR3 is 12 amino acids long. Time point noted: newly diagnosed GD, antithyroid drugs for less than 3 months. The authors made the TCR library using RNA they extracted from PBMCs. Graves' disease diagnoses followed American Thyroid Association guidelines. Recruitment took place at an endocrinology department in Xi'an, China. The TCR beta library used iRepertoire HTBI primers with Arm-PCR amplification of CDR3. TCRdb re-called the multiplex PCR reads with MiXCR, one entry per CDR3 protein. The sample includes about 620,000 distinct CDR3 sequences, roughly 16% of them seen just once. Many counts were recorded for this clonotype. This sample was shared with a second study, whose subject was T cells in Graves' hyperthyroidism and ophthalmopathy. This second study says: It was a median approximately 6 months before onset that the model predicted ophthalmopathy.

This TCR was sampled from a woman in her thirties with Graves disease. This chain uses TRBV12-3 or TRBV12-4 with TRBJ2-1; D may be TRBD1 (5 bases). Sequencing was performed on peripheral blood mononuclear cells (PBMCs), taken at new diagnosis, from a patient treated with antithyroid drugs. The CDR3 DNA sequence: TGTGCCAGCAGCCCCAGGGCGGATGAGCAGTTCTTC. Protein sequence: CASSPRADEQFF.